This T cell receptor beta chain is from a study of CD8 T cells in ankylosing spondylitis. General study points: One TCR beta motif, made up of roughly eight highly homologous variants, appeared characteristic of ankylosing spondylitis blood.

A few counts support this clonotype. Its antigen is undetermined. V shed 4 bases and J 0 bases; nucleotides not matched to a gene: 4. Germline values: CDR1 KGHDR, CDR2 SFDVKD. The CDR3 extends over 16 amino acids. Via MiXCR, TCRdb re-called the 5' RACE reads, giving one row per CDR3 protein. The sample consists of 300,000 to 400,000 distinct CDR3 sequences, about a fifth of them appearing once. The sample comprised blood, either unsorted or a sorted T cell fraction (not recorded which). The sequence was collected from a male donor with ankylosing spondylitis. V usage is TRBV24-1 and J usage is TRBJ2-1; 8 bases are a match to TRBD2. As DNA, the CDR3 is TGTGCCACCAGTGAAGGCAGCGGGAGCTCCTACAATGAGCAGTTCTTC. It codes for CATSEGSGSSYNEQFF.